This T cell receptor (beta chain) was identified during a study of cytomegalovirus exposure and HLA in healthy donors. Study-level points and caveats: Later analysis demonstrated an association between a missense DCLRE1C variant and TCR beta V- and J-gene trimming. Because they were indistinguishable, some V segments, including TRBV6-2 and TRBV6-3, were excluded. Within an earlier analysis, most TCR beta V segments proved productive either about 87% or about 30% of the time.

PCR amplification relied on 60 Vbeta primers (plus 13 Jbeta primers). Data came from immunoSEQ multiplex PCR; TCRdb stores just in-frame clones and leaves some out. The specimen's table records approximately 130,000 clones. CDR3 length: 11 residues. Trimming took off 6 bases at V and 0 bases at J, with 3 bases between the two ends. Germline assignment: CDR1 SNHLY and CDR2 FYNNEI. Healthy donors of bone marrow made up the group. With regard to this clone: No antigen is known for it.

This clonotype was obtained from a woman aged 55-70 years in good health and CMV-seronegative. The source material was PBMCs. V is TRBV2 and J is TRBJ2-7; no firm D call. This CDR3 reads CASSFSYEQYF. The CDR3 nucleotides read TGTGCCAGCAGCTTCTCCTACGAGCAGTACTTC.